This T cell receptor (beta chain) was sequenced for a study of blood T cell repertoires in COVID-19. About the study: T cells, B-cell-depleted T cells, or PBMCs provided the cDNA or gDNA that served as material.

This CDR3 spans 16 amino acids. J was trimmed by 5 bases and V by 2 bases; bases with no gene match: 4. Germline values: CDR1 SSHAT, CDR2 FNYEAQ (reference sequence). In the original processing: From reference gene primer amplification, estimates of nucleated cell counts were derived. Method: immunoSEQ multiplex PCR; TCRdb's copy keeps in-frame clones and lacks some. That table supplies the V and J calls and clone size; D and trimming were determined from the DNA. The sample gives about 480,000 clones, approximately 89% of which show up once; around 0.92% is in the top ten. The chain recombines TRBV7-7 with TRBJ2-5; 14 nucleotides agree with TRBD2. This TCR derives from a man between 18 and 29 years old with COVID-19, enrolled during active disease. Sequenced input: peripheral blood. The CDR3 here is CASSLLTSGGAETQYF. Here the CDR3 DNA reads TGTGCCAGCAGCTTATTGACTAGCGGGGGGGCGGAGACCCAGTACTTC.